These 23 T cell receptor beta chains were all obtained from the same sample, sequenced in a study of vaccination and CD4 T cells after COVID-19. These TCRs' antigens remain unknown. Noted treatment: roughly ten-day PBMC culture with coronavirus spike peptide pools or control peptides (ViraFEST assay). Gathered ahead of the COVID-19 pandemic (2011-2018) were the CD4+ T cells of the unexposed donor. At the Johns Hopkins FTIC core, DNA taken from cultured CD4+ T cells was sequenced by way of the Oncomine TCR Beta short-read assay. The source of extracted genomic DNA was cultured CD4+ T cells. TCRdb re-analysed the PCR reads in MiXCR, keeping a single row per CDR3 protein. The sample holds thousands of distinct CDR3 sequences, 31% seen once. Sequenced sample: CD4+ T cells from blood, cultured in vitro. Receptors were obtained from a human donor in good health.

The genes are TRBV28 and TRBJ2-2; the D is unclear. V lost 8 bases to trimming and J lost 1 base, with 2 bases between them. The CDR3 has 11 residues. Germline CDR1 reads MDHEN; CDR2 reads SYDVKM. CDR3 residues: CASGNTGELFF. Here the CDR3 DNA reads TGTGCCAGCGGGAACACCGGGGAGCTGTTTTTT.

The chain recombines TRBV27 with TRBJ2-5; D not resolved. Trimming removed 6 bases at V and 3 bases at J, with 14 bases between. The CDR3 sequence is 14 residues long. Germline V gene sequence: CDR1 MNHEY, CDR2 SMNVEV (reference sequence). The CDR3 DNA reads TGTGCCAGCAGATTCCGGGCCTCCGAAGAGACCCAGTACTTC. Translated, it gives CASRFRASEETQYF.

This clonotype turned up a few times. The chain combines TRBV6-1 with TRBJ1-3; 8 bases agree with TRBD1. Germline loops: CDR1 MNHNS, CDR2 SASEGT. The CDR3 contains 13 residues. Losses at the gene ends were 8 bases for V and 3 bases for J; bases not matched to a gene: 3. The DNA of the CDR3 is TGTGCCAGCTGCACAGGGGGTGGAAACACCATATATTTT. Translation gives CASCTGGGNTIYF.

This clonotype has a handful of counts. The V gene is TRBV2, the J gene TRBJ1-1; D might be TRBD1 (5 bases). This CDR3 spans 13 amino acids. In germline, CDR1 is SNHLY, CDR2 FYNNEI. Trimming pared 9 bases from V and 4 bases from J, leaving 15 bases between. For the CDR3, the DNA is TGTGCCAGGGGGCAGCCGCTCGGCACTGAAGCTTTCTTT. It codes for CARGQPLGTEAFF.

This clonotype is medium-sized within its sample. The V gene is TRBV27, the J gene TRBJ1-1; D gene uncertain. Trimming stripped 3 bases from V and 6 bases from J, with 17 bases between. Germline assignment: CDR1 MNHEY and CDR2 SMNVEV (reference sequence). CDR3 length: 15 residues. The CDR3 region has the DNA TGTGCCAGCAGTTTTTCCTCGGGTCCTGGCGCTGAAGCTTTCTTT. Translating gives CASSFSSGPGAEAFF.

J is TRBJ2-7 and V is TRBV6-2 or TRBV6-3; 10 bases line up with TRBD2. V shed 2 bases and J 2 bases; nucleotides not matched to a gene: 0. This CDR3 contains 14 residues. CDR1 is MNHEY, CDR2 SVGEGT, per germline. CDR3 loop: CASSYGTSAYEQYF. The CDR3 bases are TGTGCCAGCAGTTACGGGACTAGCGCCTACGAGCAGTACTTC.

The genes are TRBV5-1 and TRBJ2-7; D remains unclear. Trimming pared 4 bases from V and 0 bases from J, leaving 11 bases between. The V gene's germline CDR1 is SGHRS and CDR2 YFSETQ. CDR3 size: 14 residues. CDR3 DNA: TGCGCCAGCAGCCTCTCCGGCAGCTCCTACGAGCAGTACTTC. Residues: CASSLSGSSYEQYF. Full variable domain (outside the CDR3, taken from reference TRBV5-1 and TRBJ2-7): KAGVTQTPRYLIKTRGQQVTLSCSPISGHRSVSWYQQTPGQGLQFLFEYFSETQRNKGNFPGRFSGRQFSNSRSEMNVSTLELGDSALYLCASSLSGSSYEQYFGPGTRLTVT.

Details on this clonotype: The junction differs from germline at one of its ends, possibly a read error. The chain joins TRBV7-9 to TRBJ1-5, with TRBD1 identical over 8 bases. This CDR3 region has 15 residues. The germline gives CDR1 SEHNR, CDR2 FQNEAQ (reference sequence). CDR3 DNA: TGTGCCAGCAGCTTCGCAGGGGGCAGAGGGCAGCTCCAGCATTTT. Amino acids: CASSFAGGRGQLQHF.

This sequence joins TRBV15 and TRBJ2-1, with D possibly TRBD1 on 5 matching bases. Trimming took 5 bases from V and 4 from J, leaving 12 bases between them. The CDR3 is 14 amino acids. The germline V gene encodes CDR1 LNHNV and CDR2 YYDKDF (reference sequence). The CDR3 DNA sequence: TGTGCCACCAGCTCCAAGAGACAGTACAATGAGCAGTTCTTC. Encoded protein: CATSSKRQYNEQFF.

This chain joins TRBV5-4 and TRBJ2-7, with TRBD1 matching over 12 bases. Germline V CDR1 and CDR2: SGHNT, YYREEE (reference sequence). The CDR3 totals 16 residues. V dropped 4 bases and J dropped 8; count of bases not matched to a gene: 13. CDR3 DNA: TGTGCCAGCAGCCTGTCTGGGACAGGGGGCAGGTACAAGCAGTACTTC. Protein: CASSLSGTGGRYKQYF.

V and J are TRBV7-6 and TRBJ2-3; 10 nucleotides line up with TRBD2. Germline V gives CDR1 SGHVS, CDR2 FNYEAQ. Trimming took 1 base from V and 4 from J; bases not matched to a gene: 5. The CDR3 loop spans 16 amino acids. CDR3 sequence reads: CASSLGVAGGADTQYF. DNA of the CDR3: TGTGCCAGCAGCTTAGGGGTAGCGGGAGGTGCAGATACGCAGTATTTT.

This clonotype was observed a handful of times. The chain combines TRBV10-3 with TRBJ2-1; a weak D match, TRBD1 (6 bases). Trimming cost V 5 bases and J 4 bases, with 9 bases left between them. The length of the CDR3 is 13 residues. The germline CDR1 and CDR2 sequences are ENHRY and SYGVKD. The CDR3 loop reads CAISTDRYNEQFF. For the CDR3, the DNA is TGTGCCATCAGTACGGACAGATACAATGAGCAGTTCTTC.

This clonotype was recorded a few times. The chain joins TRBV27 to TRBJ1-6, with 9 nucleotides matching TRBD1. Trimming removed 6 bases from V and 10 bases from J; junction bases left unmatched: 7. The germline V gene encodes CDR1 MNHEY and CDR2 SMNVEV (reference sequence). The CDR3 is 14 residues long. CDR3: CASSPGTGISPLHF. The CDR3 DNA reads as TGTGCCAGCAGCCCCGGGACAGGGATATCACCCCTCCACTTT.

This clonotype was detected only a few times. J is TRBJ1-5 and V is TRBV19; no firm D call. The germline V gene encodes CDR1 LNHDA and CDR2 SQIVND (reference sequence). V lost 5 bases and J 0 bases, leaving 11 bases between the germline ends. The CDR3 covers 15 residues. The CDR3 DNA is TGTGCCAGTAGTGAGGTGGGAGCTAGCAATCAGCCCCAGCATTTT. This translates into CASSEVGASNQPQHF.

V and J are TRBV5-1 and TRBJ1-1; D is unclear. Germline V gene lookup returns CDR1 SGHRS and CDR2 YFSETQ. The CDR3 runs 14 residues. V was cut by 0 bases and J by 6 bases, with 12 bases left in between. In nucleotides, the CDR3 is TGCGCCAGCAGCTTGGACTCCGGCGGATCTGAAGCTTTCTTT. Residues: CASSLDSGGSEAFF.

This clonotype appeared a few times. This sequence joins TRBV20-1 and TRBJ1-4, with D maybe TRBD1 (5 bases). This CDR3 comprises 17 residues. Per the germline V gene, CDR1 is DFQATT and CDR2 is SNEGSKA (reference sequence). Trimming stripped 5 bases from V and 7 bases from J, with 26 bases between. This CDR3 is CSAASGDLQSRGEKLFF. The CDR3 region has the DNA TGCAGTGCTGCCTCTGGGGATCTGCAGTCTAGGGGTGAAAAACTGTTTTTT.

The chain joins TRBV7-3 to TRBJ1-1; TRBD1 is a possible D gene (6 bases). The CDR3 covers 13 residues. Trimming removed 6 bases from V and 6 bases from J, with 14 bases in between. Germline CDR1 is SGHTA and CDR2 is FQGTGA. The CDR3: CASRPDRLSEAFF. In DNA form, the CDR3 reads TGTGCCAGCAGACCTGACAGGCTTTCTGAAGCTTTCTTT.

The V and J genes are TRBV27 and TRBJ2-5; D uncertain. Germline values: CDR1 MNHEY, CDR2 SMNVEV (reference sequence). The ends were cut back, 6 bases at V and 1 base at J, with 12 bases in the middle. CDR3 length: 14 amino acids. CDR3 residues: CASRFRASQETQYF. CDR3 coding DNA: TGTGCCAGCAGATTCCGGGCCTCCCAAGAGACCCAGTACTTC.

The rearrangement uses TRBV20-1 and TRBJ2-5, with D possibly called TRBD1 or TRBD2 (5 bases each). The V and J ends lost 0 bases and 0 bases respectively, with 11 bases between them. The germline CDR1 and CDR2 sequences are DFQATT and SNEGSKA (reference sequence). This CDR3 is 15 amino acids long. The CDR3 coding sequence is TGCAGTGCTAGAGATTCATGGGACCACCAAGAGACCCAGTACTTC. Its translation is CSARDSWDHQETQYF.

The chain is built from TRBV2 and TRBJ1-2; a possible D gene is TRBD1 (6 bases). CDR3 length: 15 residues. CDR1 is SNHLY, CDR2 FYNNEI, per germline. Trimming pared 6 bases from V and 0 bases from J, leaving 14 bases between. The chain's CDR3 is CASREQGPSNYGYTF. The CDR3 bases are TGTGCCAGCAGAGAACAGGGCCCTTCTAACTATGGCTACACCTTC.

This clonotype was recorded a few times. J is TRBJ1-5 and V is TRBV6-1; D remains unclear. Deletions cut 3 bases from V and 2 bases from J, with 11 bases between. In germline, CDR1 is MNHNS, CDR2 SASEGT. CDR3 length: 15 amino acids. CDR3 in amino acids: CASSDLGLGNQPQHF. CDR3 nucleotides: TGTGCCAGCAGTGACTTGGGTCTGGGCAATCAGCCCCAGCATTTT.

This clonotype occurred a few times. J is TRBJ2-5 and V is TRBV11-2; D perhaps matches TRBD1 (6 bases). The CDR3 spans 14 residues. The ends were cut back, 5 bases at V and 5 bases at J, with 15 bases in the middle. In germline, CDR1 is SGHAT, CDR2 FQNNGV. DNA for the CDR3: TGTGCCAGCAGCAGGACAGCGATGGGGGAGACCCAGTACTTC. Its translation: CASSRTAMGETQYF.

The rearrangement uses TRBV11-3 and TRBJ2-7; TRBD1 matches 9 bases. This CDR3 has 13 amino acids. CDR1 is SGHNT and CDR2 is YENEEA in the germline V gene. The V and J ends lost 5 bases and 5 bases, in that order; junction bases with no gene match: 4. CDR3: CASSPRTGDEQYF. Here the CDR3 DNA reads TGTGCCAGCAGCCCCCGGACAGGGGACGAGCAGTACTTC. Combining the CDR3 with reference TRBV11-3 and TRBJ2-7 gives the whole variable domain EAGVVQSPRYKIIEKKQPVAFWCNPISGHNTLYWYLQNLGQGPELLIRYENEEAVDDSQLPKDRFSAERLKGVDSTLKIQPAELGDSAVYLCASSPRTGDEQYFGPGTRLTVT.